The sequence of this T cell receptor (beta chain) was determined in a study of blood T cell repertoires in COVID-19. Study in general: COVID-19 samples from acute and convalescent phases originated in the United States, Italy and Spain. Sources were T cells, B-cell-depleted T cells, or PBMCs; the material itself was cDNA or gDNA.

In the source study's methods: Amplification of reference gene primers was used by the study to estimate nucleated cell counts. Assay used: immunoSEQ multiplex PCR; TCRdb lists only in-frame clones, some missing. V and J calls and clone size come straight from that table; D and trimming were deduced from the DNA. Counted here are some 70,000 clones, 82% occurring once; the ten biggest clones make up roughly 1.9%. Germline assignment: CDR1 LNHDA and CDR2 SQIVND (reference sequence). Trimming removed 8 bases from V and 2 bases from J, with 10 bases in between. The CDR3 consists of 13 residues. The sample holds one count of this clone.

V usage is TRBV19 and J usage is TRBJ1-5; the D is unclear. The receptor was isolated from a woman aged 55-69 years with acute or convalescent COVID-19. Source material: peripheral blood. The CDR3 spells CASVGARNQPQHF. The DNA for the CDR3 is TGTGCCAGTGTTGGTGCGCGCAATCAGCCCCAGCATTTT. The full variable domain, its missing parts supplied by reference TRBV19 and TRBJ1-5, is DGGITQSPKYLFRKEGQNVTLSCEQNLNHDAMYWYRQDPGQGLRLIYYSQIVNDFQKGDIAEGYSVSREKKESFPLTVTSAQKNPTAFYLCASVGARNQPQHFGDGTRLSIL.